Presented here are 28 T cell receptor beta chains from one specimen sequenced in a study of blood T cell repertoires in COVID-19. Profiled with immunoSEQ multiplex PCR; TCRdb holds only in-frame clones, not every one. The table lists around 64,000 clones, approximately 90% of them singletons. Sequencing was performed on peripheral blood. The receptors were gathered from a man between 25 and 39 years old with acute or convalescent COVID-19.

This chain connects TRBV5-5 to TRBJ1-5; D is perhaps TRBD1 (6 bases). Germline values: CDR1 SGHKS, CDR2 YYEKEE (reference sequence). The CDR3 contains 14 residues. V lost 3 bases, J lost 5 bases, and 12 bases lay in between. The CDR3 sequence: CASSWTVSDQPQHF. CDR3 coding DNA: TGTGCCAGCAGCTGGACAGTTTCGGATCAGCCCCAGCATTTT.

This chain uses TRBV5-6 with TRBJ1-1, with D possibly matching TRBD1 (6 bases). Deletions cut 2 bases from V and 3 bases from J, with 14 bases between. The CDR3 sequence is 15 residues long. The germline V gene encodes CDR1 SGHDT and CDR2 YYEEEE. CDR3 in DNA: TGTGCCAGCAGCTTAGGATGGGGGCGGGACACTGAAGCTTTCTTT. It specifies CASSLGWGRDTEAFF.

The DNA of the CDR3 is TGTGCCAGCAGCTCCGGACAGATGAACACTGAAGCTTTCTTT. Residues: CASSSGQMNTEAFF. The chain recombines TRBV7-6 with TRBJ1-1, with a possible D match to TRBD1 (6 bases). CDR3 size: 14 residues. Trimming pared 4 bases from V and 0 bases from J, leaving 9 bases between. Germline-derived CDR1 and CDR2 are SGHVS and FNYEAQ.

The chain joins TRBV5-8 to TRBJ2-2; 9 bases align to TRBD1. Germline CDR1 is SGHTS and CDR2 is YDEGEE. The CDR3 covers 15 residues. Trimming at V came to 4 bases and at J to 4 bases, leaving 5 bases not matched to a gene. CDR3 sequence (DNA): TGTGCCAGCAGCCCTGGGACAGGGCCCACCGGGGAGCTGTTTTTT. It yields the protein CASSPGTGPTGELFF.

The chain couples TRBV28 to TRBJ2-2; maybe TRBD2 (7 bases). Germline assignment: CDR1 MDHEN and CDR2 SYDVKM. Trimming took 4 bases from V and 7 from J, leaving 25 bases between them. CDR3 size: 18 residues. CDR3 residues: CASSSPMGGAGFGGELFF. The CDR3 DNA is TGTGCCAGCAGTTCCCCTATGGGGGGGGCGGGTTTTGGCGGGGAGCTGTTTTTT.

V is TRBV10-3 and J is TRBJ2-7; TRBD2 is a possible D gene (6 bases). Looked up from germline, CDR1 is ENHRY and CDR2 is SYGVKD. This CDR3 has 15 amino acids. V lost 6 bases and J 2 bases, leaving 17 bases between the germline ends. Here the CDR3 reads CAIRVGGEDTYEQYF. The DNA of the CDR3 is TGTGCCATCAGGGTCGGGGGAGAAGATACCTACGAGCAGTACTTC.

CDR3 region: CATINEQNSPLHF. The CDR3 DNA is TGTGCCACCATAAACGAACAAAATTCACCCCTCCACTTT. The chain couples TRBV10-3 to TRBJ1-6; D ambiguous. This CDR3 is 13 amino acids long. From germline, CDR1 is ENHRY and CDR2 SYGVKD. With 10 bases removed from V and 7 bases from J, the gap between germline ends came to 14 bases.

The chain uses TRBV7-2 and TRBJ2-1, with D maybe TRBD1 (5 bases). With 1 base removed from V and 4 bases from J, the gap between germline ends came to 14 bases. Germline CDR1 and CDR2: SGHTA and FQGNSA. The length of the CDR3 is 16 residues. The CDR3 region has the DNA TGTGCCAGCAGCTTAGAGGGGCTACCGATTTACAATGAGCAGTTCTTC. Translated, it gives CASSLEGLPIYNEQFF.

The gene calls are TRBV14 and TRBJ1-1; TRBD1 might be the D (5 bases). The CDR3 runs to 14 residues. The V and J ends lost 4 bases and 5 bases respectively, with 14 bases between them. Germline-derived CDR1 and CDR2 are SGHDN and FVKESK. The CDR3 loop is CASSRGEGRTEAFF. For the CDR3, the DNA is TGTGCCAGCAGCCGGGGGGAGGGGAGGACTGAAGCTTTCTTT.

The J gene is TRBJ1-2, the V gene TRBV18; possibly TRBD1 for D (5 bases). Germline lookup yields CDR1 KGHSH and CDR2 LQKENI. The CDR3 loop spans 23 amino acids. The ends were cut back, 3 bases at V and 4 bases at J, with 39 bases in the middle. The CDR3 DNA sequence: TGTGCCAGCTCACCTCCCTGGGGGGAACTGAAAAGGACGGCCCCGACTGGGCCCTATGGCTACACCTTC. It is translated as CASSPPWGELKRTAPTGPYGYTF.

This chain uses TRBV2 with TRBJ1-2; no definite D call. The germline V and J ends were trimmed by 3 bases and 0 bases, with 8 bases remaining between them. There are 14 residues in the CDR3. Germline lookup yields CDR1 SNHLY and CDR2 FYNNEI. This CDR3 reads CASSDNPANYGYTF. The CDR3 bases are TGTGCCAGCAGTGATAACCCAGCTAACTATGGCTACACCTTC.

The CDR3 here is CASSRSTGTGWDGYTF. CDR3 coding DNA: TGTGCCAGCAGTCGTTCGACAGGGACGGGTTGGGATGGCTACACCTTC. V usage is TRBV6-4 and J usage is TRBJ1-2; TRBD1 matches 7 bases. CDR3 length: 16 residues. CDR1 is MRHNA, CDR2 SNTAGT, per germline. The trim removed 5 bases at V and 6 bases at J, leaving 15 bases unmatched.

The genes are TRBV7-9 and TRBJ1-4; 9 bases line up with TRBD1. The CDR3 sequence is 14 residues long. From germline, CDR1 is SEHNR and CDR2 FQNEAQ (reference sequence). V shed 5 bases, J shed 8 bases, and the junction held 6 bases outside the gene matches. The CDR3 protein is CASSPGTGFEKLFF. The CDR3 DNA reads TGTGCCAGCAGCCCAGGGACAGGGTTCGAAAAACTGTTTTTT.

This chain connects TRBV4-2 to TRBJ2-3; 14 bases agree with TRBD2. Germline loops: CDR1 LGHNA, CDR2 YNFKEQ. CDR3 size: 16 residues. The ends lost 3 bases at V and 3 bases at J; junction bases unmatched: 2. This CDR3 is CASSQTSGGATDTQYF. The CDR3 DNA reads TGTGCCAGCAGCCAGACTAGCGGGGGGGCAACAGATACGCAGTATTTT.

This chain links TRBV7-6 with TRBJ1-3; no clear D. Germline assignment: CDR1 SGHVS and CDR2 FNYEAQ. The V end lost 2 bases, the J end lost 2 bases, and 13 bases lay between the germline ends. The CDR3 has 16 residues. CDR3 nucleotides: TGTGCCAGCAGCTTATTCATAGCGGATACTGGAAACACCATATATTTT. Its protein product is CASSLFIADTGNTIYF.

In this sample, this clone turned up once. The CDR3 reads CASSAGTGGDASNQPQHF. DNA of the CDR3: TGTGCCAGCAGCGCAGGGACAGGGGGTGACGCTAGCAATCAGCCCCAGCATTTT. This sequence joins TRBV5-5 and TRBJ1-5, with 11 bases lining up with TRBD1. This CDR3 contains 18 residues. Germline CDR1 and CDR2: SGHKS and YYEKEE (reference sequence). V was pared by 4 bases and J by 0 bases, with 9 bases of the junction left unmatched.

The chain couples TRBV19 to TRBJ2-2, with 10 bases fitting TRBD1. Germline V gene sequence: CDR1 LNHDA, CDR2 SQIVND (reference sequence). With V trimmed by 4 bases and J by 4 bases, 3 bases remained unmatched. The CDR3 extends over 15 amino acids. CDR3 loop: CASSRTGGFTGELFF. CDR3 in DNA: TGTGCCAGTAGTAGGACAGGGGGTTTCACCGGGGAGCTGTTTTTT.

This clone came up once. The chain carries TRBV9 and TRBJ1-1; no clear D gene. This CDR3 is built from 15 residues. The V and J ends lost 3 bases and 0 bases respectively, with 12 bases between them. The germline CDR1 and CDR2 sequences are SGDLS and YYNGEE. The CDR3 DNA follows: TGTGCCAGCAGCGCGACGGGAGTAATGAACACTGAAGCTTTCTTT. Translating it yields CASSATGVMNTEAFF.

This chain uses TRBV9 with TRBJ2-2, with TRBD1 matching 7 bases. V lost 4 bases, J lost 4 bases, and 7 bases stayed unmatched. The germline V gene encodes CDR1 SGDLS and CDR2 YYNGEE. This CDR3 is 15 amino acids long. The CDR3 loop is CASSRQGGGTGELFF. The CDR3 DNA follows: TGTGCCAGCAGCCGACAGGGTGGTGGCACCGGGGAGCTGTTTTTT.

The chain couples TRBV7-2 to TRBJ2-2; 7 nucleotides match TRBD1. With 5 bases clipped from V and 5 bases from J, the junction kept 8 bases outside the gene matches. The CDR3 contains 15 residues. CDR1 and CDR2 (germline): SGHTA, FQGNSA. CDR3 bases: TGTGCCAGCAGCCCCGACAGGGCGAGGACCGGGGAGCTGTTTTTT. Translation gives CASSPDRARTGELFF.

The V call is TRBV6-5, the J call TRBJ1-2; D remains ambiguous. Germline V lookup: CDR1 MNHEY, CDR2 SVGAGI. This CDR3 has 13 residues. V lost 5 bases to trimming and J lost 4 bases, with 11 bases between them. Here the CDR3 DNA reads TGTGCCAGCAGTCCAACAGACACCTATGGCTACACCTTC. Protein: CASSPTDTYGYTF.

This clone turned up a few times. CDR3 amino acids: CASSNSNSPLHF. CDR3 DNA sequence: TGCGCCAGCTCGAACAGCAATTCACCCCTCCACTTT. V and J are TRBV10-1 and TRBJ1-6; D is uncertain. This CDR3 contains 12 residues. Trimming cost V 8 bases and J 7 bases, with 9 bases left between them. Germline values: CDR1 WNHNN, CDR2 SYGVQD (reference sequence).

The rearrangement uses TRBV5-1 and TRBJ1-2; 8 bases line up with TRBD1. Trimming at V came to 5 bases and at J to 4 bases, leaving 1 base not matched to a gene. The CDR3 is made up of 12 amino acids. In germline, CDR1 is SGHRS, CDR2 YFSETQ. This CDR3 reads CASRGQGYGYTF. The CDR3 DNA sequence: TGCGCCAGCAGAGGACAGGGCTATGGCTACACCTTC.

The rearrangement links TRBV13 to TRBJ2-1; no definite D call. The CDR3 contains 13 residues. The V gene lost 1 base and the J gene lost 4 bases, with 5 bases spanning the gap. Germline V gene lookup returns CDR1 PRHDT and CDR2 FYEKMQ (reference sequence). CDR3 protein: CASSLEPYNEQFF. The CDR3 coding sequence is TGTGCCAGCAGCTTAGAGCCGTACAATGAGCAGTTCTTC.

This chain links TRBV14 with TRBJ1-1; TRBD1 might be the D (6 bases). Germline CDR1 SGHDN, CDR2 FVKESK. With 5 bases removed from V and 0 bases from J, the gap between germline ends came to 25 bases. The CDR3 has 19 residues. The DNA of the CDR3 is TGTGCCAGCAGCGGTAACAGGGTTTTCTCAACGGGTCTGAACACTGAAGCTTTCTTT. Protein sequence: CASSGNRVFSTGLNTEAFF.

This clone was seen only a few times. The chain carries TRBV2 and TRBJ1-2; TRBD1 matches 8 bases. In germline, CDR1 is SNHLY, CDR2 FYNNEI. The CDR3 contains 13 residues. The junction had 3 bases not matched to a gene; V was cut back by 1 base and J by 8 bases. The CDR3 DNA sequence: TGTGCCAGCAGTGAAGGTCCAGGGGGCGGCTACACCTTC. Its protein is CASSEGPGGGYTF.

The table lists this clone with a few counts. V gene TRBV7-3 combines with J gene TRBJ2-7, with TRBD2 as a possible D gene (6 bases). The CDR3 extends over 13 amino acids. With 6 bases removed from V and 7 bases from J, the gap between germline ends came to 16 bases. Germline CDR1 SGHTA, CDR2 FQGTGA. The CDR3 nucleotides read TGTGCCAGCAGTGGAGGGCCTTTGGGGGAGCAGTACTTC. As protein: CASSGGPLGEQYF.

This sequence joins TRBV5-1 and TRBJ2-3; tentatively, D is TRBD2 (5 bases). V was shortened by 0 bases and J by 6 bases, with 11 bases between the two germline ends. CDR1 SGHRS and CDR2 YFSETQ come from the germline V gene. The CDR3 contains 14 residues. The CDR3 coding sequence is TGCGCCAGCAGCTTGGCCGGGGAGCGGGATACGCAGTATTTT. Encoded protein: CASSLAGERDTQYF.